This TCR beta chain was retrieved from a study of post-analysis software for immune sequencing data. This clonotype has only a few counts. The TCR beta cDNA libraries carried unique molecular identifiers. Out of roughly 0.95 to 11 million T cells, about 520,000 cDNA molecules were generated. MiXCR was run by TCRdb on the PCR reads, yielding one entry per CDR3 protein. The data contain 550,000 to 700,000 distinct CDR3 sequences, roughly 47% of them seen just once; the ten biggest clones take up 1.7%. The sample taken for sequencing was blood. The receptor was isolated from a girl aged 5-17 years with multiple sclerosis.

Here the CDR3 DNA reads TGTGCCAGCAGTTTAGCAAGGGTAGCCGATGAGCAGTTCTTC. Protein product: CASSLARVADEQFF. This chain joins TRBV12-3 or TRBV12-4 and TRBJ2-1; unclear D gene. The CDR3 contains 14 residues. The V gene lost 0 bases and the J gene lost 8 bases, with 11 bases spanning the gap.